The text below deals with one T cell receptor (beta chain). This clone has just a few counts. What this receptor recognizes is not known. Per-base qualities were not stored, and no clone one base away is much larger. Whole blood was collected in K2EDTA tubes by collaborating institutions according to the institutions' own protocols. For TCRbeta analysis, collaborators shipped samples as frozen whole blood, isolated PBMCs, or DNA extracted from either of those sample types. TCRbeta CDR3 regions were amplified from genomic DNA by means of the immunoSEQ Assay, a bias-controlled multiplex PCR. Per the source publication's procedure: The number of nucleated cells in each sample was estimated from the amplification of reference gene primers within the assay. Sequence reads were collapsed and filtered to measure the absolute abundance of every unique TCRbeta CDR3 rearrangement. For each sample, productive Simpson clonality was calculated as the square root of Simpson's diversity index over productive rearrangements. Held by TCRdb, this immuneACCESS table contains in-frame sequences only and omits some clones. Under half of the omission traces to an unresolved V gene where checked; the cause of the rest is unknown. That table is the source of V, J and clone size, and D and trimming were worked out from the DNA. This sample has some 49,000 clones in its table, and roughly 80% of those were observed once. The ten largest make up about 12% of the sample.

The record originates from a study of blood T cell repertoires in COVID-19 (dated by TCRdb to between 2020 and 2021). About the investigation overall: Samples covering the acute and convalescent phases of COVID-19 were provided by collaborators in the United States, Italy and Spain. A de-identified subject ID, COVID-19 status, age in years and sex were almost always included in the sample metadata. The repertoires were released in a freely available public database meant as a resource for research on the immune response to SARS-CoV-2. Where available, HLA class I and class II types were obtained from metadata supplied by the sample provider rather than from assay-based typing. The dataset comprised deeply sampled blood TCRbeta repertoires from subjects exposed to, actively infected with, or recovered from COVID-19. The material from the prospective study consisted of cDNA or gDNA derived from T cells, B-cell-depleted T cells, or PBMCs. The samples were drawn from the first 160 participants of the ongoing ImmuneRACE study and from under 1,500 subjects provided by 6 global collaborators. What the study reported, not specific to this receptor: The amount of clinical and demographic metadata varied by source and participant and was provided uncurated.

According to the germline V gene, CDR1 reads SGHRS and CDR2 reads YFSETQ. The CDR3 runs 14 amino acids, cysteine and phenylalanine included. Only CDR3 DNA remains: 42 bases, in frame from the first base. V and J lose 5 bases and 1 base, and a span of 12 bases separates them. Recombination connected TRBV5-1 to TRBJ1-2; the D gene is perhaps TRBD1, on 5 matching bases. The sample comprised peripheral blood. The receptor's source is a human donor in a cohort sampled during active COVID-19. At the DNA level, the sequence is TGCGCCAGCAGTGTGACAGCCGTTAACTATGGCTACACCTTC. It codes for CASSVTAVNYGYTF.